This TCR beta chain was observed in a study of blood T cell repertoires in COVID-19. Sequencing was performed with immunoSEQ multiplex PCR; in TCRdb, only in-frame clones are kept and a portion is missing. This table holds roughly 250,000 clones, 70% to 85% found once. With V trimmed by 3 bases and J by 3 bases, 8 bases remained unmatched. The germline CDR1 and CDR2 sequences are GTSNPN and SVGIG (reference sequence). This CDR3 has 14 amino acids. This TCR was recovered from a human donor with COVID-19, enrolled during active disease. The donor label of this sample is uncertain. Sequencing was carried out using peripheral blood. This chain uses TRBV30 with TRBJ2-7; 7 bases are shared with TRBD1. CDR3 nucleotides: TGTGCCTGGAGCCGAGGGGGACAGCTCTACGAGCAGTACTTC. Its protein product is CAWSRGGQLYEQYF. The full variable domain, with the rest looked up from reference TRBV30 and TRBJ2-7, is SQTIHQWPATLVQPVGSPLSLECTVEGTSNPNLYWYRQAAGRGLQLLFYSVGIGQISSEVPQNLSASRPQDRQFILSSKKLLLSDSGFYLCAWSRGGQLYEQYFGPGTRLTVT.